The next 27 T cell receptor beta chains were all read from a single sample in a study of T cells in tumors after PD-1 blockade. Clones were sequenced by immunoSEQ multiplex PCR, and TCRdb holds only the in-frame ones, with some missing. This table holds about 35,000 clones, over 75% found once. Here the sequenced sample was PBMCs, taken before anti-PD-1 treatment. The receptor set was obtained from a human donor with basal cell carcinoma.

This chain joins TRBV3-1 (or the pseudogene TRBV3-2) and TRBJ1-6; D is unresolved. Trimming shortened V by 4 bases and J by 4 bases, and 8 bases separated the two germline ends. CDR1 and CDR2 from the germline V gene are LGHDT and YNNKEL (reference sequence). The CDR3 is 14 amino acids. CDR3 bases: TGTGCCAGCAGCCCAACACGGTATAATTCACCCCTCCACTTT. This codes for CASSPTRYNSPLHF.

The CDR3 loop reads CATSRGLDSHATNEKLFF. The CDR3 coding sequence is TGTGCCACCAGCCGTGGCCTGGACAGCCATGCAACTAATGAAAAACTGTTTTTT. The rearrangement links TRBV15 to TRBJ1-4, with D maybe TRBD1 (6 bases). CDR1 is LNHNV and CDR2 is YYDKDF in the germline V gene (reference sequence). The V gene lost 5 bases and the J gene lost 0 bases, with 19 bases spanning the gap. The CDR3 length is 18 residues.

The J gene is TRBJ2-3, the V gene TRBV13; possibly TRBD2 for D (5 bases). The CDR3 loop spans 17 amino acids. Germline lookup yields CDR1 PRHDT and CDR2 FYEKMQ (reference sequence). The germline V and J ends were trimmed by 5 bases and 0 bases, with 18 bases remaining between them. Here the CDR3 reads CASSTTFFERSTDTQYF. The CDR3 nucleotides read TGTGCCAGCAGCACCACCTTCTTTGAGCGGAGCACAGATACGCAGTATTTT.

A single count supports this clone. The chain couples TRBV9 to TRBJ2-6; D not resolved. With 4 bases removed from V and 1 base from J, the gap between germline ends came to 6 bases. The germline CDR1 and CDR2 sequences are SGDLS and YYNGEE. The CDR3 is made up of 14 amino acids. CDR3 nucleotides: TGTGCCAGCAGCCGAACATCTGGGGCCAACGTCCTGACTTTC. It codes for CASSRTSGANVLTF. Looking up the rest from reference TRBV9 and TRBJ2-6 gives the full variable domain: DSGVTQTPKHLITATGQRVTLRCSPRSGDLSVYWYQQSLDQGLQFLIQYYNGEERAKGNILERFSAQQFPDLHSELNLSSLELGDSALYFCASSRTSGANVLTFGAGSRLTVL.

The chain employs TRBV6-5 and TRBJ1-5; 8 positions match TRBD1. The CDR3 extends over 15 amino acids. Germline values: CDR1 MNHEY, CDR2 SVGAGI. The V and J ends lost 6 bases and 0 bases, in that order; junction bases with no gene match: 4. CDR3 bases: TGTGCCAGCAGATTAGACAGGGGTAGCAATCAGCCCCAGCATTTT. Translation: CASRLDRGSNQPQHF.

This chain joins TRBV5-1 and TRBJ2-1; 9 nucleotides align to TRBD2. The V gene end was trimmed by 1 base and the J gene end by 5 bases; junction bases not matched to a gene: 1. Germline V lookup: CDR1 SGHRS, CDR2 YFSETQ. This CDR3 is built from 14 residues. CDR3 residues: CASSLRLADNEQFF. The CDR3 DNA sequence: TGCGCCAGCAGCTTGAGACTAGCGGACAATGAGCAGTTCTTC. The entire variable domain, with the rest obtained from reference TRBV5-1 and TRBJ2-1, is as follows: KAGVTQTPRYLIKTRGQQVTLSCSPISGHRSVSWYQQTPGQGLQFLFEYFSETQRNKGNFPGRFSGRQFSNSRSEMNVSTLELGDSALYLCASSLRLADNEQFFGPGTRLTVL.

The V gene is TRBV19, the J gene TRBJ1-2, with D perhaps TRBD1 (5 bases). Germline V gene lookup returns CDR1 LNHDA and CDR2 SQIVND (reference sequence). The ends were cut back, 7 bases at V and 4 bases at J, with 22 bases in the middle. The CDR3 is 16 amino acids. CDR3 nucleotide sequence: TGTGCCAGTACCGCTCGGGGGGAAGCTCGACTCTATGGCTACACCTTC. Protein product: CASTARGEARLYGYTF.

The chain combines TRBV6-4 with TRBJ2-2; D is ambiguous. Trimming stripped 0 bases from V and 9 bases from J, with 5 bases between. The germline gives CDR1 MRHNA, CDR2 SNTAGT. The CDR3 is 12 amino acids. This chain's CDR3 is CASSDSGRELFF. As DNA, the CDR3 is TGTGCCAGCAGTGACTCCGGCAGGGAGCTGTTTTTT.

The chain recombines TRBV6-5 with TRBJ2-2, with D possibly being TRBD1 or TRBD2 (5 bases each). The CDR3 spans 15 residues. The germline V gene encodes CDR1 MNHEY and CDR2 SVGAGI. The V end lost 5 bases, the J end lost 7 bases, and 17 bases lay between the germline ends. The CDR3 coding sequence is TGTGCCAGCAGTCTAAGGGACCCCCAGGACGGGGAGCTGTTTTTT. This sequence encodes CASSLRDPQDGELFF.

The rearrangement joins TRBV13 to TRBJ1-2; 11 nucleotides line up with TRBD1. The CDR3 spans 15 residues. Losses at the gene ends were 4 bases for V and 9 bases for J; bases not matched to a gene: 10. Germline-derived CDR1 and CDR2 are PRHDT and FYEKMQ (reference sequence). The CDR3 coding sequence is TGTGCCAGCAGCTCGTCGGACAGGGGGCTCAGAAGCTACACCTTC. Its translation: CASSSSDRGLRSYTF.

This sequence joins TRBV4-3 and TRBJ1-4; D remains unclear. The CDR3 consists of 15 residues. The V end lost 0 bases, the J end lost 3 bases, and 8 bases lay between the germline ends. Germline V gene lookup returns CDR1 LGHNA and CDR2 YSLEER. The CDR3 nucleotides read TGCGCCAGCAGCCAAGAAAACAGAGCTAATGAAAAACTGTTTTTT. Translation: CASSQENRANEKLFF.

The V call is TRBV6-5, the J call TRBJ2-2; D possibly corresponds to TRBD2 (5 bases). This CDR3 comprises 15 residues. Trimming took 6 bases from V and 0 from J, leaving 11 bases between them. Germline V gene sequence: CDR1 MNHEY, CDR2 SVGAGI. In DNA form, the CDR3 reads TGTGCCAGCAGCCCGGAGGTAGCGAACACCGGGGAGCTGTTTTTT. Translated: CASSPEVANTGELFF.

This clone was counted once. The rearrangement joins TRBV6-2 or TRBV6-3 to TRBJ2-1; TRBD2 agrees at 13 bases. CDR3 length: 15 amino acids. Per the germline V gene, CDR1 is MNHEY and CDR2 is SVGEGT. V was pared by 6 bases and J by 7 bases, with 6 bases of the junction left unmatched. DNA of the CDR3: TGTGCCAGCAGCCTATCGGGACTAGCGGGGAATGAGCAGTTCTTC. This gives the protein CASSLSGLAGNEQFF.

This clone showed up just a few times. The chain combines TRBV28 with TRBJ2-2, with a possible D match to TRBD2 (5 bases). The CDR3 has 14 amino acids. The germline CDR1 and CDR2 sequences are MDHEN and SYDVKM. Trimming took 3 bases from V and 5 from J, leaving 10 bases between them. CDR3 coding DNA: TGTGCCAGCAGTTTCGGGGTGAGGACCGGGGAGCTGTTTTTT. As protein: CASSFGVRTGELFF.

The chain recombines TRBV7-2 with TRBJ2-1; TRBD2 matches 12 bases. Trimming removed 5 bases from V and 4 bases from J; junction bases left unmatched: 12. There are 18 residues in the CDR3. CDR1 and CDR2 (germline): SGHTA, FQGNSA. CDR3 region: CASSPKSSGGAVYNEQFF. Written as DNA, the CDR3 is TGTGCCAGCAGCCCAAAATCTAGCGGGGGGGCTGTGTACAATGAGCAGTTCTTC.

This chain joins TRBV4-3 and TRBJ1-1; TRBD1 agrees at 11 bases. Germline assignment: CDR1 LGHNA and CDR2 YSLEER. V shed 3 bases, J shed 4 bases, and the junction held 10 bases outside the gene matches. This CDR3 contains 17 residues. The CDR3 loop reads CASSHTGQGVLGTEAFF. The CDR3 nucleotides are TGCGCCAGCAGCCATACGGGACAGGGGGTATTGGGCACTGAAGCTTTCTTT.

This clone was seen only a few times. The rearrangement joins TRBV29-1 to TRBJ1-1; no reliable D call. Trimming took 3 bases from V and 5 from J, leaving 16 bases between them. The CDR3 loop spans 14 amino acids. Germline CDR1 SQVTM, CDR2 ANQGSEA. This CDR3 is CSVEEGGRGTEAFF. The CDR3 DNA is TGCAGCGTTGAGGAAGGAGGGCGAGGGACTGAAGCTTTCTTT.

The gene calls are TRBV9 and TRBJ2-3; the D is unclear. This CDR3 is built from 11 residues. The V gene lost 7 bases and the J gene lost 4 bases, with 7 bases spanning the gap. The V gene's germline CDR1 is SGDLS and CDR2 YYNGEE. CDR3 DNA: TGTGCCAGCGAGAGTGCAGATACGCAGTATTTT. Translation gives CASESADTQYF. Using reference TRBV9 and TRBJ2-3 for the parts outside the CDR3, the full variable domain is DSGVTQTPKHLITATGQRVTLRCSPRSGDLSVYWYQQSLDQGLQFLIQYYNGEERAKGNILERFSAQQFPDLHSELNLSSLELGDSALYFCASESADTQYFGPGTRLTVL.

The V gene is TRBV5-4, the J gene TRBJ2-7; D not resolved. The germline V and J ends were trimmed by 0 bases and 0 bases, with 7 bases remaining between them. Germline-derived CDR1 and CDR2 are SGHNT and YYREEE (reference sequence). The CDR3 is 14 amino acids. The CDR3: CASSLGGSSYEQYF. CDR3 coding DNA: TGTGCCAGCAGCTTGGGGGGTAGCTCCTACGAGCAGTACTTC. Full variable domain (outside the CDR3, taken from reference TRBV5-4 and TRBJ2-7): ETGVTQSPTHLIKTRGQQVTLRCSSQSGHNTVSWYQQALGQGPQFIFQYYREEENGRGNFPPRFSGLQFPNYSSELNVNALELDDSALYLCASSLGGSSYEQYFGPGTRLTVT.

By its share, this clone is medium-sized. This rearrangement joins TRBV29-1 to TRBJ2-7; TRBD1 might be the D (6 bases). CDR1 SQVTM and CDR2 ANQGSEA come from the germline V gene. This CDR3 is 15 amino acids long. The ends were cut back, 3 bases at V and 1 base at J, with 16 bases in the middle. CDR3 sequence reads: CSVEEVGQGSYEQYF. CDR3 sequence (DNA): TGCAGCGTTGAGGAGGTAGGGCAGGGGTCCTACGAGCAGTACTTC.

This chain uses TRBV19 with TRBJ2-3, with 8 bases lining up with TRBD2. Germline CDR1 and CDR2: LNHDA and SQIVND (reference sequence). The CDR3 spans 14 residues. V was pared by 3 bases and J by 2 bases, with 1 base of the junction left unmatched. The DNA of the CDR3 is TGTGCCAGTAGTATGGGACTAGTCACAGATACGCAGTATTTT. It specifies CASSMGLVTDTQYF. The full variable domain, its missing parts supplied by reference TRBV19 and TRBJ2-3, is DGGITQSPKYLFRKEGQNVTLSCEQNLNHDAMYWYRQDPGQGLRLIYYSQIVNDFQKGDIAEGYSVSREKKESFPLTVTSAQKNPTAFYLCASSMGLVTDTQYFGPGTRLTVL.

The chain couples TRBV7-2 to TRBJ2-1, with TRBD1 as a possible D gene (5 bases). Trimming took off 4 bases at V and 6 bases at J, with 10 bases between the two ends. CDR1 SGHTA and CDR2 FQGNSA come from the germline V gene. This CDR3 is built from 13 residues. The CDR3 loop is CASSSDTLNEQFF. Written as DNA, the CDR3 is TGTGCCAGCAGCTCGGACACTCTCAATGAGCAGTTCTTC.

The J gene is TRBJ2-7, the V gene TRBV18, with 10 bases fitting TRBD2. The CDR3 spans 14 residues. Germline V CDR1 and CDR2: KGHSH, LQKENI. Trimming cost V 3 bases and J 6 bases; bases outside gene matches: 5. The CDR3 protein is CASSPLAGEGEQYF. The CDR3 coding sequence is TGTGCCAGCTCACCCCTAGCGGGGGAGGGCGAGCAGTACTTC. Full variable domain (rest looked up from reference TRBV18 and TRBJ2-7): NAGVMQNPRHLVRRRGQEARLRCSPMKGHSHVYWYRQLPEEGLKFMVYLQKENIIDESGMPKERFSAEFPKEGPSILRIQQVVRGDSAAYFCASSPLAGEGEQYFGPGTRLTVT.

This chain joins TRBV28 and TRBJ2-7; D uncertain. The CDR3 totals 11 residues. CDR1 MDHEN and CDR2 SYDVKM come from the germline V gene. Trimming took 4 bases from V and 5 from J, leaving 6 bases between them. This chain's CDR3 is CASSSSDEQYF. CDR3 coding DNA: TGTGCCAGCAGTTCCTCGGACGAGCAGTACTTC.

This clone appeared once. The chain has TRBV18 and TRBJ1-3; no clear D gene. The length of the CDR3 is 15 residues. Germline V gene lookup returns CDR1 KGHSH and CDR2 LQKENI. V was trimmed by 0 bases and J by 0 bases, leaving 6 bases between them. In nucleotides, the CDR3 is TGTGCCAGCTCACCACCCGCGAGCTCTGGAAACACCATATATTTT. It is translated as CASSPPASSGNTIYF.

This chain joins TRBV6-6 and TRBJ2-3; weak D call: TRBD2 (5 bases). This CDR3 contains 14 residues. Germline assignment: CDR1 MNHNY and CDR2 SVGAGI (reference sequence). The V gene lost 2 bases and the J gene lost 0 bases, with 6 bases spanning the gap. CDR3 sequence: CASSYGGSTDTQYF. The CDR3 nucleotides are TGTGCCAGCAGTTACGGCGGGAGCACAGATACGCAGTATTTT.

This clone has more than one count but fewer than ten. V and J are TRBV19 and TRBJ2-3; tentative D call: TRBD2 (5 bases). V lost 7 bases and J lost 6, with 17 bases in between. The CDR3 is made up of 14 amino acids. CDR1 is LNHDA, CDR2 SQIVND, per germline (reference sequence). This CDR3 reads CASTAYGVMDTQYF. CDR3 in DNA: TGTGCCAGTACGGCTTACGGGGTTATGGATACGCAGTATTTT.